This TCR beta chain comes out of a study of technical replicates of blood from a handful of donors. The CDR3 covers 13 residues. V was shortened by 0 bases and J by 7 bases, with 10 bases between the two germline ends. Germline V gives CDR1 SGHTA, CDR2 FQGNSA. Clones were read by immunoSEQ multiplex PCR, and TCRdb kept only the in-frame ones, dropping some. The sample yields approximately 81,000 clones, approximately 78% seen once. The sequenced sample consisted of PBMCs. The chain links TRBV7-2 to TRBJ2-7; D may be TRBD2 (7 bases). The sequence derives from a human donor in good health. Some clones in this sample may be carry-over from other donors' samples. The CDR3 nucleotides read TGTGCCAGCAGCTTAGCAGGGGGGGGTGAGCAGTACTTC. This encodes CASSLAGGGEQYF. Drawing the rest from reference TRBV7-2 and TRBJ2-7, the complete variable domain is GAGVSQSPSNKVTEKGKDVELRCDPISGHTALYWYRQSLGQGLEFLIYFQGNSAPDKSGLPSDRFSAERTGGSVSTLTIQRTQQEDSAVYLCASSLAGGGEQYFGPGTRLTVT.